This T cell receptor (beta chain) was recovered during a study of T-cell reconstitution after alpha-beta-depleted transplantation in children. This clonotype was counted many times. Unique molecular identifiers were built into the TCRbeta library. TCRdb called the PCR reads again in MiXCR, with one record for every CDR3 protein. The sample lists 300,000 or so distinct CDR3 sequences, almost 10% seen once, with 9.5% to 13% in the top ten. V was clipped by 3 bases and J by 0 bases, with 6 bases between them. CDR3 length equals 14 residues. Germline values: CDR1 ENHRY, CDR2 SYGVKD. This material consisted of PBMCs from the stem cell graft donor, taken from the stem cell graft. This chain uses TRBV10-3 with TRBJ1-3; D is unclear. The TCR sequence derives from a human donor who donated a stem cell graft to a child with SCID. In DNA form, the CDR3 reads TGTGCCATCAGTGAAGCGGGCTCTGGAAACACCATATATTTT. Protein product: CAISEAGSGNTIYF.